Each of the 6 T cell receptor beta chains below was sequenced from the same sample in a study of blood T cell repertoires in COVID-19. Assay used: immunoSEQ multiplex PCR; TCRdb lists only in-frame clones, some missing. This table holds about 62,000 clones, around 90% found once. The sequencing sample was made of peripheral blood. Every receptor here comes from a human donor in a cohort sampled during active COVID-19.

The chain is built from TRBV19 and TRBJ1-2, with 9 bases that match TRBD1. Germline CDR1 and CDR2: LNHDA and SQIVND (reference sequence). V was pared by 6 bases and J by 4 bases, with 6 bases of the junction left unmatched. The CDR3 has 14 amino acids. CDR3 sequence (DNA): TGTGCCAGTAGACGGGACAGGGTCTCCTATGGCTACACCTTC. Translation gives CASRRDRVSYGYTF.

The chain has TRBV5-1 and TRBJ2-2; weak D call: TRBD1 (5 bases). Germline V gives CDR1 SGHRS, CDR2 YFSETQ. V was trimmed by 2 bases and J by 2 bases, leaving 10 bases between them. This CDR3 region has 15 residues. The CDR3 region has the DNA TGCGCCAGCAGCTTCTCCGGACAAAACACCGGGGAGCTGTTTTTT. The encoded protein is CASSFSGQNTGELFF.

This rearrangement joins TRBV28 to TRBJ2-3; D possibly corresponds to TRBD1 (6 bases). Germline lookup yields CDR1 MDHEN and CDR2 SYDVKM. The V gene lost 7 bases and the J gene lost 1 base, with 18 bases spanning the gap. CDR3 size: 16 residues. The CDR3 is CASTPLGGWGTDTQYF. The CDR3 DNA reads TGTGCCAGCACCCCCTTAGGGGGATGGGGCACAGATACGCAGTATTTT.

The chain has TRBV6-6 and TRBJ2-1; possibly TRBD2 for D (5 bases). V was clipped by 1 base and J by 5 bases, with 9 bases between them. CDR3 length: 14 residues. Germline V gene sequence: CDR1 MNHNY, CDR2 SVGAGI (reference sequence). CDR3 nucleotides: TGTGCCAGCAGTTACTTTAGCGTGGACAATGAGCAGTTCTTC. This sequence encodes CASSYFSVDNEQFF.

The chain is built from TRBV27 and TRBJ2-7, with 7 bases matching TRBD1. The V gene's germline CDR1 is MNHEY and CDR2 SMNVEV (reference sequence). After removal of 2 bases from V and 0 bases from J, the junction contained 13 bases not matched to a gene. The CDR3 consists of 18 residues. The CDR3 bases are TGTGCCAGCAGTTTACGGGCGAGACAGGGAACGACCTCCTACGAGCAGTACTTC. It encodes CASSLRARQGTTSYEQYF.

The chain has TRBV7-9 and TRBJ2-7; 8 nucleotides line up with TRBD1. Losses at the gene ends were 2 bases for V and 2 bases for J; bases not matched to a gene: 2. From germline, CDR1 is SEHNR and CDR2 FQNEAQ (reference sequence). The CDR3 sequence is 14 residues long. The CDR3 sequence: CASSLTGGTYEQYF. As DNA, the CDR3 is TGTGCCAGCAGCTTAACAGGGGGAACCTACGAGCAGTACTTC.